The present entry profiles one T cell receptor beta chain with its context. The table came from immunoSEQ multiplex PCR; TCRdb's copy has only in-frame clones and leaves some out. The table lists approximately 100,000 clones, 92% of them singletons. Looked up from germline, CDR1 is MDHEN and CDR2 is SYDVKM. This CDR3 has 14 residues. The V end was cut by 4 bases, the J end by 2 bases, with 11 bases between. This sample was included in a study of siplizumab effects on memory and regulatory T cells. This receptor was obtained from a human donor in good health. The sequencing sample was made of Tregs sorted from blood. The chain uses TRBV28 and TRBJ1-2; D might be TRBD1 (5 bases). CDR3: CASSWGGINYGYTF. The CDR3 DNA is TGTGCCAGCAGTTGGGGGGGAATCAACTATGGCTACACCTTC.